Below, one TCR beta chain is given with its context. Its antigen is still unknown. The data were taken from a study of identical twins. Notes on the study in general: Models came in too low on out-of-frame TCR alpha sharing in monozygotic twins.

TCRdb itself ran the 5' RACE reads through MiXCR, one entry per CDR3 protein. The sample holds approximately 190,000 distinct CDR3 sequences, approximately 15% seen once. The CDR3 spans 16 residues. V lost 2 bases to trimming and J lost 2 bases; unmatched junction nucleotides: 9. Germline CDR1 SQVTM, CDR2 ANQGSEA. Another study also made use of these data, one on T cells expressing NK-cell markers. That paper adds: Clarity on HCMV specificity was lacking for the expanded NKG2C+ T cell clones.

The receptor's source is a woman between 18 and 29 years old in good health. The sequencing input was CD8+ T cells sorted from blood. The rearrangement uses TRBV29-1 and TRBJ2-1, with 7 bases fitting TRBD1. As DNA, the CDR3 is TGCAGCGTTGAATGGAGGACAGGCTTCACCTACAATGAGCAGTTCTTC. This codes for CSVEWRTGFTYNEQFF.